Presented here are 29 T cell receptor beta chains from one specimen sequenced in a study of T cell responses to AZD1222 COVID-19 vaccine. Generated by immunoSEQ multiplex PCR, the TCRdb table keeps only in-frame clones and is missing some. The table includes roughly 75,000 clones, roughly 84% detected once. The sequences come from peripheral blood, collected on day 0 of AZD1222 vaccination. All receptors derive from an adult in good health.

The chain couples TRBV27 to TRBJ1-2, with a tentative D call TRBD1 (6 bases). This CDR3 has 13 residues. V was shortened by 5 bases and J by 7 bases, with 14 bases between the two germline ends. The germline V gene encodes CDR1 MNHEY and CDR2 SMNVEV (reference sequence). The CDR3 coding sequence is TGTGCCAGCAGTACCGGACAGCTTTCTGGCTACACCTTC. Its translation: CASSTGQLSGYTF.

V usage is TRBV3-1 (or the pseudogene TRBV3-2) and J usage is TRBJ1-1; D ambiguous. The V gene lost 1 base and the J gene lost 1 base, with 7 bases spanning the gap. The CDR3 covers 14 residues. Germline CDR1 is LGHDT and CDR2 is YNNKEL (reference sequence). The CDR3 is CASSQVVANTEAFF. CDR3 nucleotides: TGTGCCAGCAGCCAAGTCGTGGCGAACACTGAAGCTTTCTTT.

This clone was picked up a small number of times. The chain combines TRBV7-9 with TRBJ1-2, with D perhaps matching TRBD1 (5 bases). Trimming stripped 2 bases from V and 4 bases from J, with 8 bases between. CDR3 length equals 13 residues. CDR1 is SEHNR, CDR2 FQNEAQ, per germline (reference sequence). CDR3 sequence reads: CASSLRDGYGYTF. The CDR3 nucleotides are TGTGCCAGCAGCTTAAGGGACGGCTATGGCTACACCTTC.

The chain is built from TRBV29-1 and TRBJ2-3, with 7 bases that match TRBD1. Germline CDR1 reads SQVTM; CDR2 reads ANQGSEA. The CDR3 totals 13 residues. The V and J ends lost 5 bases and 1 base, in that order; junction bases with no gene match: 3. The CDR3 DNA reads TGCAGCGTTCAGGGGGTCGGCACAGATACGCAGTATTTT. It encodes CSVQGVGTDTQYF.

The genes are TRBV11-2 and TRBJ2-1; D unclear. This CDR3 is built from 12 residues. Germline CDR1 and CDR2: SGHAT and FQNNGV. V shed 6 bases and J shed 4 bases, with 7 bases lying between them. CDR3 DNA: TGTGCCAGCAGGTGGCTTTACAATGAGCAGTTCTTC. This codes for CASRWLYNEQFF.

The table lists this clone with a few counts. V is TRBV19 and J is TRBJ2-3, with TRBD2 identical over 11 bases. The germline CDR1 and CDR2 sequences are LNHDA and SQIVND (reference sequence). J lost 4 bases, V lost 3 bases, and 9 bases had no gene match. CDR3 size: 17 residues. This CDR3 is CASSISSGGYGADTQYF. CDR3 DNA sequence: TGTGCCAGTAGTATTTCTAGCGGGGGGTATGGGGCAGATACGCAGTATTTT.

J is TRBJ1-1 and V is TRBV6-6; D unclear. V was cut by 7 bases and J by 5 bases, with 17 bases left in between. In germline, CDR1 is MNHNY, CDR2 SVGAGI (reference sequence). CDR3 size: 14 residues. As DNA, the CDR3 is TGTGCCAGCACCAGGCCCCCGCCAATTACTGAAGCTTTCTTT. Translated, it gives CASTRPPPITEAFF.

The chain joins TRBV3-1 (or the pseudogene TRBV3-2) to TRBJ2-7, with D perhaps being TRBD1 or TRBD2 (6 bases each). V lost 1 base and J lost 2, with 9 bases in between. From germline, CDR1 is LGHDT and CDR2 YNNKEL (reference sequence). The CDR3 extends over 14 amino acids. The CDR3, as DNA: TGTGCCAGCAGCCAAGGGGGGGCTCCCTACGAGCAGTACTTC. It encodes CASSQGGAPYEQYF.

In this sample, this clone turned up once. The CDR3 here is CASSFLPQGPPIADTQYF. For the CDR3, the DNA is TGTGCCAGCAGCTTTTTACCTCAGGGGCCACCGATAGCAGATACGCAGTATTTT. The chain is built from TRBV7-2 and TRBJ2-3; perhaps TRBD1 as D (6 bases). The germline V and J ends were trimmed by 3 bases and 4 bases, with 23 bases remaining between them. This CDR3 has 18 residues. Germline loops: CDR1 SGHTA, CDR2 FQGNSA.

This chain joins TRBV6-1 and TRBJ2-3, with 10 bases aligning to TRBD1. The V and J ends lost 3 bases and 3 bases, in that order; junction bases with no gene match: 0. Germline V gene sequence: CDR1 MNHNS, CDR2 SASEGT. The CDR3 is made up of 14 amino acids. In nucleotides, the CDR3 is TGTGCCAGCAGTGAGGGACAGGGGACAGATACGCAGTATTTT. This codes for CASSEGQGTDTQYF.

This chain's CDR3 is CAWSVRQGAANYGYTF. DNA for the CDR3: TGTGCCTGGAGTGTACGACAGGGGGCGGCTAACTATGGCTACACCTTC. The chain links TRBV30 to TRBJ1-2, with 10 nucleotides matching TRBD1. Looked up from germline, CDR1 is GTSNPN and CDR2 is SVGIG (reference sequence). The CDR3 consists of 16 residues. The V segment lost 0 bases and the J segment 0 bases; nucleotides outside the gene matches: 4.

The rearrangement uses TRBV28 and TRBJ1-1; possible D gene TRBD1, 5 bases. The CDR3 contains 15 residues. Germline V gives CDR1 MDHEN, CDR2 SYDVKM. Between the trimmed V and J ends, which lost 5 bases and 0 bases, there was a span of 13 bases. CDR3 amino acids: CASSLLGRLNTEAFF. Here the CDR3 DNA reads TGTGCCAGCAGTCTACTGGGACGGTTGAACACTGAAGCTTTCTTT. Using reference TRBV28 and TRBJ1-1 for the parts outside the CDR3, the full variable domain is DVKVTQSSRYLVKRTGEKVFLECVQDMDHENMFWYRQDPGLGLRLIYFSYDVKMKEKGDIPEGYSVSREKKERFSLILESASTNQTSMYLCASSLLGRLNTEAFFGQGTRLTVV.

In this sample, this clone turned up once. The chain links TRBV19 to TRBJ1-1; D remains ambiguous. This CDR3 contains 16 residues. Germline V gene sequence: CDR1 LNHDA, CDR2 SQIVND (reference sequence). Trimming removed 4 bases at V and 5 bases at J, with 20 bases between. The CDR3 coding sequence is TGTGCCAGTAGTAGAGGCGGGCCTCGCAAGAATACTGAAGCTTTCTTT. Amino acid sequence: CASSRGGPRKNTEAFF. Based on the CDR3 plus reference TRBV19 and TRBJ1-1, the full variable domain is DGGITQSPKYLFRKEGQNVTLSCEQNLNHDAMYWYRQDPGQGLRLIYYSQIVNDFQKGDIAEGYSVSREKKESFPLTVTSAQKNPTAFYLCASSRGGPRKNTEAFFGQGTRLTVV.

This chain links TRBV7-2 with TRBJ1-2; 7 nucleotides agree with TRBD1. The ends lost 2 bases at V and 3 bases at J; junction bases unmatched: 9. Germline loops: CDR1 SGHTA, CDR2 FQGNSA. The CDR3 has 16 residues. CDR3 in amino acids: CASSLRAGGDDYGYTF. The DNA of the CDR3 is TGTGCCAGCAGCTTAAGGGCAGGGGGAGATGACTATGGCTACACCTTC.

This chain joins TRBV5-6 and TRBJ2-7, with D perhaps TRBD1 (6 bases). V shed 3 bases and J shed 6 bases, with 16 bases lying between them. The CDR3 sequence is 14 residues long. The germline V gene encodes CDR1 SGHDT and CDR2 YYEEEE. The chain's CDR3 is CASSWGLGSGEQYF. The CDR3 DNA reads as TGTGCCAGCAGCTGGGGGCTAGGGTCAGGCGAGCAGTACTTC.

This sequence joins TRBV15 and TRBJ1-2, with 9 bases matching TRBD1. V gave up 5 bases and J gave up 8 bases; unmatched junction bases: 12. CDR3 length: 15 residues. The V gene's germline CDR1 is LNHNV and CDR2 YYDKDF (reference sequence). The CDR3 loop is CATSEGQGQIGGYTF. The CDR3 bases are TGTGCCACCAGCGAGGGACAGGGACAGATAGGCGGCTACACCTTC.

V and J are TRBV30 and TRBJ1-2, with D possibly being TRBD1 (5 bases). This CDR3 has 13 amino acids. Germline CDR1 and CDR2: GTSNPN and SVGIG (reference sequence). Trimming shortened V by 0 bases and J by 4 bases, and 9 bases separated the two germline ends. CDR3 DNA: TGTGCCTGGAGTGTAACAGGAACCTATGGCTACACCTTC. Amino acids: CAWSVTGTYGYTF. Supplemented by reference TRBV30 and TRBJ1-2, the full variable domain reads SQTIHQWPATLVQPVGSPLSLECTVEGTSNPNLYWYRQAAGRGLQLLFYSVGIGQISSEVPQNLSASRPQDRQFILSSKKLLLSDSGFYLCAWSVTGTYGYTFGSGTRLTVV.

The chain uses TRBV28 and TRBJ2-7; weak D call: TRBD1 (5 bases). Trimming removed 4 bases at V and 9 bases at J, with 16 bases between. This CDR3 has 13 residues. The germline CDR1 and CDR2 sequences are MDHEN and SYDVKM. CDR3 region: CASSSDRLTGQYF. The CDR3 DNA reads TGTGCCAGCAGTTCAGACCGACTCACAGGGCAGTACTTC.

This chain links TRBV2 with TRBJ1-2; D perhaps matches TRBD1 (6 bases). The germline CDR1 and CDR2 sequences are SNHLY and FYNNEI. Trimming cost V 8 bases and J 3 bases, with 13 bases left between them. CDR3 size: 13 residues. The CDR3 DNA follows: TGTGCCAGCGGGACACAAGCTGACTATGGCTACACCTTC. It codes for CASGTQADYGYTF.

The chain links TRBV9 to TRBJ1-2, with D possibly being TRBD1 (6 bases). Germline-derived CDR1 and CDR2 are SGDLS and YYNGEE. The V end was cut by 3 bases, the J end by 2 bases, with 8 bases between. The CDR3 contains 13 residues. CDR3 coding DNA: TGTGCCAGCAGCGGAACAGGGAACTATGGCTACACCTTC. It specifies CASSGTGNYGYTF.

The rearrangement joins TRBV19 to TRBJ1-1; 9 positions match TRBD1. This CDR3 contains 15 residues. V was pared by 6 bases and J by 5 bases, with 10 bases of the junction left unmatched. Per germline, CDR1 LNHDA and CDR2 SQIVND (reference sequence). DNA of the CDR3: TGTGCCAGTAGGACCATCACAGGGGGCGCGACTGAAGCTTTCTTT. Translating it yields CASRTITGGATEAFF.

The chain recombines TRBV7-2 with TRBJ2-5; D is unclear. Trimming left V 4 bases short and J 5 bases short, with 11 bases between. The CDR3 is 13 residues long. Germline V gives CDR1 SGHTA, CDR2 FQGNSA. This chain's CDR3 is CASSSPSLETQYF. The DNA of the CDR3 is TGTGCCAGCAGCTCACCTTCATTGGAGACCCAGTACTTC.

V is TRBV28 and J is TRBJ1-2; 9 nucleotides match TRBD1. CDR3 length: 13 amino acids. In germline, CDR1 is MDHEN, CDR2 SYDVKM. The V and J ends lost 2 bases and 9 bases, in that order; junction bases with no gene match: 4. The CDR3 spells CASSLAGQGSYTF. The DNA for the CDR3 is TGTGCCAGCAGTTTAGCCGGACAGGGGAGCTACACCTTC.

This clone appeared a few times. The V gene is TRBV20-1, the J gene TRBJ2-3; 9 bases line up with TRBD2. The CDR3 sequence is 15 residues long. With V trimmed by 3 bases and J by 5 bases, 9 bases remained unmatched. From germline, CDR1 is DFQATT and CDR2 SNEGSKA (reference sequence). Written as DNA, the CDR3 is TGCAGTGCTAGTGCGGCGGGGGGGCCGAGAGATACGCAGTATTTT. Translating it yields CSASAAGGPRDTQYF.

This clone is categorized as medium-sized (0.01 to 0.1%). The chain uses TRBV15 and TRBJ2-3; 10 bases are a match to TRBD2. The germline V gene has CDR1 LNHNV and CDR2 YYDKDF (reference sequence). This CDR3 is built from 16 residues. V trimming: 3 bases; J trimming: 4 bases; junction bases outside the gene matches: 7. The CDR3 DNA sequence: TGTGCCACCAGCAGTCAGCGGGGGGGCCCCCCAGATACGCAGTATTTT. Translating it yields CATSSQRGGPPDTQYF.

This chain uses TRBV6-5 with TRBJ2-3; TRBD2 is a possible D gene (6 bases). Trimming removed 8 bases from V and 2 bases from J, with 14 bases in between. The CDR3 runs to 14 residues. Germline V gene lookup returns CDR1 MNHEY and CDR2 SVGAGI. DNA for the CDR3: TGTGCCAGCCGGCGGGGCGGTTTCACAGATACGCAGTATTTT. It translates to CASRRGGFTDTQYF.

The rearrangement uses TRBV4-1 and TRBJ1-1; weak D call: TRBD1 (5 bases). CDR1 MGHRA and CDR2 YSYEKL come from the germline V gene. V dropped 1 base and J dropped 4 bases, with 7 bases sitting between them. The CDR3 spans 13 residues. CDR3 residues: CASSQGGITEAFF. DNA of the CDR3: TGCGCCAGCAGCCAAGGGGGGATCACTGAAGCTTTCTTT.

The V call is TRBV18, the J call TRBJ1-1, with D perhaps matching TRBD1 (5 bases). Germline lookup yields CDR1 KGHSH and CDR2 LQKENI. Between the trimmed V and J ends, which lost 6 bases and 5 bases, there was a span of 13 bases. CDR3 length: 13 residues. The CDR3 nucleotides are TGTGCCAGCTCGCAGGGAGAGGAGACTGAAGCTTTCTTT. It translates to CASSQGEETEAFF.

The chain employs TRBV3-1 (or the pseudogene TRBV3-2) and TRBJ1-3, with D maybe TRBD1 (5 bases). The CDR3 is 14 residues long. Germline CDR1 LGHDT, CDR2 YNNKEL (reference sequence). Trimming pared 8 bases from V and 2 bases from J, leaving 13 bases between. The CDR3 coding sequence is TGTGCCAGCCTGGGGGGGGTTGCTGGAAACACCATATATTTT. The encoded protein is CASLGGVAGNTIYF.